A single sample gave rise to the 18 T cell receptor beta chains below, sequenced in a study of blood T cell repertoires in COVID-19 (TCRdb year 2020). The library was made by the immunoSEQ multiplex PCR assay. Entries here come from immuneACCESS through TCRdb and include only in-frame sequences with V and J called. Some clones fail to appear in such tables; in the studies checked, an unresolved V gene covers under half of the shortfall, and the cause of the remainder is unknown. For this sample the table gives about 200,000 clones, of which around 86% were detected only once. The leading ten clones occupy less than 6% of the sample. Material for sequencing was peripheral blood. These receptors were obtained from a woman aged 70-85 years with COVID-19, enrolled during active disease.

This clone was observed a single time. The genes are TRBV2 and TRBJ1-4; 7 bases map to TRBD1. The J segment lost 6 bases and the V segment lost 2 bases, leaving 3 bases of the junction unmatched. This CDR3 comprises 14 residues. Germline V gene data show CDR1 as SNHLY and CDR2 as FYNNEI. As DNA, the CDR3 is TGTGCCAGCAGTGAAAACAGGGGAGATGAAAAACTGTTTTTT. Its translation is CASSENRGDEKLFF.

The chain carries TRBV4-3 and TRBJ2-7; unclear D gene. The CDR3 consists of 14 residues. Germline V gene lookup returns CDR1 LGHNA and CDR2 YSLEER. Trimming took 0 bases from V and 0 from J, leaving 6 bases between them. The CDR3, as DNA: TGCGCCAGCAGCCAAGATTTTAGCTCCTACGAGCAGTACTTC. Its protein is CASSQDFSSYEQYF.

The chain couples TRBV18 to TRBJ1-4; D not certain. Germline-derived CDR1 and CDR2 are KGHSH and LQKENI. This CDR3 is 15 amino acids long. V dropped 3 bases and J dropped 7 bases, with 15 bases sitting between them. CDR3 region: CASSPARALGEKLFF. CDR3 nucleotide sequence: TGTGCCAGCTCACCGGCGAGGGCTCTGGGTGAAAAACTGTTTTTT.

The gene calls are TRBV7-9 and TRBJ2-7; the match to TRBD2 covers 14 bases. The trim removed 3 bases at V and 0 bases at J, leaving 1 base unmatched. Germline-derived CDR1 and CDR2 are SEHNR and FQNEAQ (reference sequence). The CDR3 contains 16 residues. DNA of the CDR3: TGTGCCAGCAGCTTCGGACTAGCGGGAGGCTCCTACGAGCAGTACTTC. Translation gives CASSFGLAGGSYEQYF.

There are a few counts of this clone. V is TRBV28 and J is TRBJ2-7; TRBD2 might be the D (10 bases). Trimming removed 7 bases from V and 4 bases from J, with 26 bases in between. In germline, CDR1 is MDHEN, CDR2 SYDVKM. The CDR3 is made up of 17 amino acids. CDR3 sequence reads: CASTKGQGSLAGYEQYF. The CDR3 region has the DNA TGTGCCAGCACGAAGGGACAGGGTTCACTAGCGGGATACGAGCAGTACTTC.

This chain uses TRBV9 with TRBJ2-1; 11 positions match TRBD2. This CDR3 is 17 amino acids long. The germline V gene has CDR1 SGDLS and CDR2 YYNGEE. With 3 bases clipped from V and 7 bases from J, the junction kept 12 bases outside the gene matches. Here the CDR3 reads CASSAVGRSSGRNEQFF. The CDR3 nucleotides are TGTGCCAGCAGCGCGGTAGGGAGGTCTAGCGGGAGGAATGAGCAGTTCTTC.

The chain uses TRBV5-1 and TRBJ2-5; 7 bases match TRBD1. V gave up 0 bases and J gave up 2 bases; unmatched junction bases: 4. CDR1 and CDR2 (germline): SGHRS, YFSETQ. CDR3 length: 15 amino acids. The CDR3: CASSLVTGSQETQYF. The CDR3 DNA is TGCGCCAGCAGCTTGGTGACAGGGAGTCAAGAGACCCAGTACTTC.

V is TRBV7-9 and J is TRBJ1-2, with 7 bases identical to TRBD1. Trimming at V came to 5 bases and at J to 8 bases, leaving 8 bases not matched to a gene. The CDR3 is made up of 13 amino acids. Germline-derived CDR1 and CDR2 are SEHNR and FQNEAQ (reference sequence). The CDR3 DNA sequence: TGTGCCAGCAGCCGACAGGGTAACGACGGCTACACCTTC. Translating it yields CASSRQGNDGYTF.

This clone was found once. The chain combines TRBV15 with TRBJ2-5, with 10 nucleotides matching TRBD2. The CDR3 is 16 amino acids. The J segment lost 4 bases and the V segment lost 1 base, leaving 6 bases of the junction unmatched. Germline CDR1 LNHNV, CDR2 YYDKDF (reference sequence). In nucleotides, the CDR3 is TGTGCCACCAGCAGAGGTTCTAGCGGGAGCTCAGAGACCCAGTACTTC. It encodes CATSRGSSGSSETQYF.

The chain carries TRBV5-1 and TRBJ2-1, with TRBD2 matching 9 bases. CDR1 and CDR2 (germline): SGHRS, YFSETQ. Trimming at V came to 5 bases and at J to 6 bases, leaving 3 bases not matched to a gene. This CDR3 contains 13 residues. The CDR3 DNA sequence: TGCGCCAGCAGGAGAGCGGGAGGCAATGAGCAGTTCTTC. Its translation: CASRRAGGNEQFF. The whole variable domain, filled in from reference TRBV5-1 and TRBJ2-1, reads KAGVTQTPRYLIKTRGQQVTLSCSPISGHRSVSWYQQTPGQGLQFLFEYFSETQRNKGNFPGRFSGRQFSNSRSEMNVSTLELGDSALYLCASRRAGGNEQFFGPGTRLTVL.

The chain employs TRBV3-1 (or the pseudogene TRBV3-2) and TRBJ1-4; the D is unclear. V was clipped by 3 bases and J by 11 bases, with 19 bases between them. Germline V gene data show CDR1 as LGHDT and CDR2 as YNNKEL (reference sequence). CDR3 length: 15 residues. The CDR3 spells CASSQADEVRGKLFF. The CDR3 DNA reads as TGTGCCAGCAGCCAGGCCGACGAGGTTCGAGGGAAACTGTTTTTT.

The V call is TRBV6-1, the J call TRBJ1-1; tentative D call: TRBD1 (5 bases). V was cut by 0 bases and J by 11 bases, with 19 bases left in between. CDR1 is MNHNS, CDR2 SASEGT, per germline. There are 15 residues in the CDR3. In DNA form, the CDR3 reads TGTGCCAGCAGTGAAGCGCTTCTCGGGGGTCTTCTGGCTTTCTTT. Translation gives CASSEALLGGLLAFF.

The rearrangement uses TRBV19 and TRBJ1-6, with TRBD1 matching 10 bases. The trim removed 2 bases at V and 4 bases at J, leaving 2 bases unmatched. CDR1 LNHDA and CDR2 SQIVND come from the germline V gene (reference sequence). This CDR3 contains 16 residues. DNA of the CDR3: TGTGCCAGTAGTATACCGGGACAGGGGTATAATTCACCCCTCCACTTT. Its translation is CASSIPGQGYNSPLHF.

This chain joins TRBV28 and TRBJ2-2; maybe TRBD1 (6 bases). V was shortened by 5 bases and J by 6 bases, with 13 bases between the two germline ends. CDR1 is MDHEN and CDR2 is SYDVKM in the germline V gene. The CDR3 has 14 residues. The CDR3 DNA is TGTGCCAGCAGTAAGGGGGAGCAAGCCGGGGAGCTGTTTTTT. Its protein product is CASSKGEQAGELFF.

Regarding this clone: The same CDR3 also results from other DNA sequences found in this sample. This chain connects TRBV7-2 to TRBJ2-7, with TRBD2 matching over 9 bases. Looked up from germline, CDR1 is SGHTA and CDR2 is FQGNSA. V shed 5 bases, J shed 4 bases, and the junction held 9 bases outside the gene matches. The CDR3 sequence is 15 residues long. The CDR3 protein is CASSLGGLAGYEQYF. Here the CDR3 DNA reads TGTGCCAGCAGCCTAGGGGGGCTAGCGGGATACGAGCAGTACTTC.

The chain uses TRBV7-9 and TRBJ2-3, with D possibly being TRBD1 (5 bases). V shed 5 bases and J shed 2 bases, with 17 bases lying between them. The CDR3 runs 16 residues. Germline lookup yields CDR1 SEHNR and CDR2 FQNEAQ (reference sequence). CDR3 sequence (DNA): TGTGCCAGCAGCGCCGACCTAAAAGGGGACACAGATACGCAGTATTTT. It specifies CASSADLKGDTDTQYF.

V and J are TRBV24-1 and TRBJ2-5; 8 bases are a match to TRBD2. Germline lookup yields CDR1 KGHDR and CDR2 SFDVKD. The CDR3 contains 14 residues. V dropped 5 bases and J dropped 4; count of bases not matched to a gene: 5. The CDR3 spells CATSGPGRVETQYF. CDR3 coding DNA: TGTGCCACCAGTGGTCCCGGGAGGGTAGAGACCCAGTACTTC.

The chain carries TRBV5-6 and TRBJ2-7; 9 bases are a match to TRBD1. This CDR3 region has 16 residues. Trimming cost V 5 bases and J 2 bases; bases outside gene matches: 11. Germline loops: CDR1 SGHDT, CDR2 YYEEEE. The CDR3 DNA follows: TGTGCCAGCAGTTCCTCTACTCGGGACAGGGCCTACGAGCAGTACTTC. This encodes CASSSSTRDRAYEQYF. Together with reference TRBV5-6 and TRBJ2-7, the CDR3 gives the full variable domain: DAGVTQSPTHLIKTRGQQVTLRCSPKSGHDTVSWYQQALGQGPQFIFQYYEEEERQRGNFPDRFSGHQFPNYSSELNVNALLLGDSALYLCASSSSTRDRAYEQYFGPGTRLTVT.